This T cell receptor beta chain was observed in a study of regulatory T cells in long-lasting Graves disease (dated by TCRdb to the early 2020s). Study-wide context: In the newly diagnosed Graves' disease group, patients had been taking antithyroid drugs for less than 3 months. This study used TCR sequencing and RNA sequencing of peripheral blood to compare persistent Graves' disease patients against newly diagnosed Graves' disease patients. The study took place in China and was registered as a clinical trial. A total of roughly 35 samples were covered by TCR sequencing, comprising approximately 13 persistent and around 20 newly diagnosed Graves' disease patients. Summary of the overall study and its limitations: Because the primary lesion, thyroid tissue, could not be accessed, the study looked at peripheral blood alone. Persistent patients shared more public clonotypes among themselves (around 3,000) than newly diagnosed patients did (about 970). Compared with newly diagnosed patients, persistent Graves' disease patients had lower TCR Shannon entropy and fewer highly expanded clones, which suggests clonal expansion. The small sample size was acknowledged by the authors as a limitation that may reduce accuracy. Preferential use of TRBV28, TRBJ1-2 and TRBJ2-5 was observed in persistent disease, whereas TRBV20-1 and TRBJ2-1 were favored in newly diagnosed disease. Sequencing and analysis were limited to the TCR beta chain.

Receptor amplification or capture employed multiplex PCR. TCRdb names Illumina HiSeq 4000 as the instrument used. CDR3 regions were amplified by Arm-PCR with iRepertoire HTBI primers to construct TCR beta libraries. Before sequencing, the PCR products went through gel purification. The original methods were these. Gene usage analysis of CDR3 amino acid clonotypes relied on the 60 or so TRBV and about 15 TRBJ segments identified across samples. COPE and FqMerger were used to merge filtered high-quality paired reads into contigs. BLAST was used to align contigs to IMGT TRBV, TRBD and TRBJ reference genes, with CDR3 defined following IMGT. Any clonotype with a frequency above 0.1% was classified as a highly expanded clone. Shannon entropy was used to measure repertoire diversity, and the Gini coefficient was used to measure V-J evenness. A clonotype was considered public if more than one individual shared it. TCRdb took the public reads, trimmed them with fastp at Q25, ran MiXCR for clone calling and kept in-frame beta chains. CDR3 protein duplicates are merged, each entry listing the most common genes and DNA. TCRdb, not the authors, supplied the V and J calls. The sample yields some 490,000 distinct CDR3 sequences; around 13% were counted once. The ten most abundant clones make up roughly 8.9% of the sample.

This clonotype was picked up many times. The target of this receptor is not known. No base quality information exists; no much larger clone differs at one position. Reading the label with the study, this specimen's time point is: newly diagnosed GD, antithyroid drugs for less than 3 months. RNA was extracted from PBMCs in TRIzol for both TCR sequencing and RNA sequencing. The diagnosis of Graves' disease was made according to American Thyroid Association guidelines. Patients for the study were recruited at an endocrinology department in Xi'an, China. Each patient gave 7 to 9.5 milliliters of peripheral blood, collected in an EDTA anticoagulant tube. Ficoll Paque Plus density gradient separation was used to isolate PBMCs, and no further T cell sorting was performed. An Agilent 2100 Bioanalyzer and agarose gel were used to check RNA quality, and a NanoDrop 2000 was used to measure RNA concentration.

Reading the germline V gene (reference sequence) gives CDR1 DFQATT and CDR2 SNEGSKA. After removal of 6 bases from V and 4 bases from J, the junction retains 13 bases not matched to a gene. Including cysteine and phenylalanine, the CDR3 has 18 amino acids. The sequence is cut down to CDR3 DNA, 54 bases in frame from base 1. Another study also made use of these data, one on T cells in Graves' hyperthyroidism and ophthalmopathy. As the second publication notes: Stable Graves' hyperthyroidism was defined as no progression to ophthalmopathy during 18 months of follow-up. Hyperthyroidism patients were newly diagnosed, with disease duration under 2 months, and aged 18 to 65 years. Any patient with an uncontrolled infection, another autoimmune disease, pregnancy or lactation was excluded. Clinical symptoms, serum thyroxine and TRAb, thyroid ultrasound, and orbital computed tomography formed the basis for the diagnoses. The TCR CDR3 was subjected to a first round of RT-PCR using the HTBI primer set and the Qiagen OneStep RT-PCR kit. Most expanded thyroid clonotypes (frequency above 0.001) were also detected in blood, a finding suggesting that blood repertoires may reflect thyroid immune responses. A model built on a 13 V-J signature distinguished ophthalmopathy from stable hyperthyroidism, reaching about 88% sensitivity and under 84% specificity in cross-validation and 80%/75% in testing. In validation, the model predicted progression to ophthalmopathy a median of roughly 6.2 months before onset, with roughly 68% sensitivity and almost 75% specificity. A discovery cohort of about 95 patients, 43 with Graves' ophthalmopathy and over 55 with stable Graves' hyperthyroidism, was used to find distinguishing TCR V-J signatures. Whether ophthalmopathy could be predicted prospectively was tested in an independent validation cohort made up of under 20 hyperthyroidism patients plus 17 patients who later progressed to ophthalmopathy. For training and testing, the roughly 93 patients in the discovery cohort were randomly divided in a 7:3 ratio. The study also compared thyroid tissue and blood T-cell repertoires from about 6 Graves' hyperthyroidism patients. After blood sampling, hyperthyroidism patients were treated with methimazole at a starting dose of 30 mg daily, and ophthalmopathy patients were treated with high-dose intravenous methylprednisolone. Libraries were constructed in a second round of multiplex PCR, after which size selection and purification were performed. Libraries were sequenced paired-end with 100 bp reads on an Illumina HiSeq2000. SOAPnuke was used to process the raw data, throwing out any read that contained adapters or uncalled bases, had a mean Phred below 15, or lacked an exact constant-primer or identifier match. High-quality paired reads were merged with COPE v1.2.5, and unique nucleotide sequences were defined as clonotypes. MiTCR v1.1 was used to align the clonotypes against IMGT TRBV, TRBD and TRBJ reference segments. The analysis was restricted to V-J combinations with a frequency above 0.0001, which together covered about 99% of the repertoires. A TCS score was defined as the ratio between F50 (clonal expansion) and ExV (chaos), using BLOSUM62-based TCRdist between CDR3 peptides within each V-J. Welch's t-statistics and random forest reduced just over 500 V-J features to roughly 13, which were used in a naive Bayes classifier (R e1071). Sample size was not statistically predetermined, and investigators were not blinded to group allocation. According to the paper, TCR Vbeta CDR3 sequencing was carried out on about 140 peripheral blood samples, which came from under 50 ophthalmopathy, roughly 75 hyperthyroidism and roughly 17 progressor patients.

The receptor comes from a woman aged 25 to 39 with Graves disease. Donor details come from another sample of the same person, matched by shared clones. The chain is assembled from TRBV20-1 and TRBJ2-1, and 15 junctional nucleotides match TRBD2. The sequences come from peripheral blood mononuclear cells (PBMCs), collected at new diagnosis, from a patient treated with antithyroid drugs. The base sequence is TGCAGTGCCCCAGCGGGGACTAGCGGGAGGAAGTTATACAATGAGCAGTTCTTC. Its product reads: CSAPAGTSGRKLYNEQFF.